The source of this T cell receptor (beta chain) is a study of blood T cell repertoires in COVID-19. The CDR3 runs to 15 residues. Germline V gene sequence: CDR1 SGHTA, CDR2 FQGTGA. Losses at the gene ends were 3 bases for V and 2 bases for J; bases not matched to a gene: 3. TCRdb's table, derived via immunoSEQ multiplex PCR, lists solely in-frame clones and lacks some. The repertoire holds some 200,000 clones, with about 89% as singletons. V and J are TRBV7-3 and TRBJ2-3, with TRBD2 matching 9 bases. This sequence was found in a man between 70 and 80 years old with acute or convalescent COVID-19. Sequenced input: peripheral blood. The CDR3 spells CASSFSGGLTDTQYF. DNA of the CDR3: TGTGCCAGCAGCTTTAGCGGGGGCCTCACAGATACGCAGTATTTT.